Below are 29 T cell receptor beta chains sequenced from a single sample in a study of radiotherapy plus CTLA-4 blockade in lung cancer. The data were produced by immunoSEQ multiplex PCR, yet TCRdb's version contains in-frame clones alone and is incomplete. Of roughly 50,000 clones listed, 84% are singletons. Sequenced material: peripheral blood, taken from a patient treated with radiotherapy plus ipilimumab. These receptor sequences come from a human donor with non-small cell lung cancer whose response to radiotherapy plus ipilimumab could not be evaluated.

This clone was recorded a few times. V gene TRBV7-2 combines with J gene TRBJ2-7, with 14 bases lining up with TRBD2. This CDR3 region has 16 residues. In germline, CDR1 is SGHTA, CDR2 FQGNSA. The V segment lost 5 bases and the J segment 6 bases; nucleotides outside the gene matches: 9. The CDR3 sequence is CASSAAGTSGRSEQYF. In nucleotides, the CDR3 is TGTGCCAGCAGCGCCGCCGGGACTAGCGGGAGAAGCGAGCAGTACTTC. The full variable domain, its missing parts supplied by reference TRBV7-2 and TRBJ2-7, is GAGVSQSPSNKVTEKGKDVELRCDPISGHTALYWYRQSLGQGLEFLIYFQGNSAPDKSGLPSDRFSAERTGGSVSTLTIQRTQQEDSAVYLCASSAAGTSGRSEQYFGPGTRLTVT.

This rearrangement joins TRBV18 to TRBJ1-3; 9 nucleotides agree with TRBD1. V was clipped by 8 bases and J by 5 bases; unmatched bases: 4. Germline values: CDR1 KGHSH, CDR2 LQKENI. The length of the CDR3 is 13 residues. The CDR3 loop reads CASGGQGRNTIYF. CDR3 DNA sequence: TGTGCCAGCGGTGGACAGGGGCGAAACACCATATATTTT.

The CDR3 spells CASRNGQPDSPLHF. The CDR3 nucleotides are TGCGCCAGCAGAAATGGACAGCCGGATTCACCCCTCCACTTT. This chain connects TRBV5-1 to TRBJ1-6, with D possibly being TRBD1 (6 bases). Germline V gene data show CDR1 as SGHRS and CDR2 as YFSETQ. This CDR3 has 14 amino acids. The ends were cut back, 5 bases at V and 8 bases at J, with 14 bases in the middle.

This chain joins TRBV28 and TRBJ1-2; TRBD1 agrees at 8 bases. This CDR3 is built from 17 residues. Germline values: CDR1 MDHEN, CDR2 SYDVKM. V lost 5 bases and J lost 2; bases outside the gene matches: 13. CDR3: CASSPVWSDRGNYGYTF. CDR3 DNA: TGTGCCAGCAGTCCCGTCTGGTCTGACAGGGGAAACTATGGCTACACCTTC.

The V and J genes are TRBV7-2 and TRBJ2-7; TRBD2 is a possible D gene (6 bases). Germline assignment: CDR1 SGHTA and CDR2 FQGNSA. The CDR3 length is 15 residues. V lost 0 bases to trimming and J lost 0 bases, with 9 bases between them. This CDR3 reads CASSLALATSYEQYF. The CDR3 DNA reads as TGTGCCAGCAGCTTAGCCCTAGCGACCTCCTACGAGCAGTACTTC.

This chain connects TRBV6-1 to TRBJ1-4; 12 bases are shared with TRBD1. From germline, CDR1 is MNHNS and CDR2 SASEGT. V trimming: 3 bases; J trimming: 3 bases; junction bases outside the gene matches: 8. There are 18 residues in the CDR3. The CDR3 region is CASSDNRDRGLSNEKLFF. The CDR3 region has the DNA TGTGCCAGCAGTGATAACCGGGACAGGGGGCTTTCTAATGAAAAACTGTTTTTT.

This chain connects TRBV29-1 to TRBJ1-2; weak D call: TRBD1 (6 bases). CDR3 length: 13 residues. V was pared by 5 bases and J by 1 base, with 11 bases between. Germline CDR1 reads SQVTM; CDR2 reads ANQGSEA. CDR3 DNA sequence: TGCAGCGTTTCGACAGGATTTAACTATGGCTACACCTTC. Its translation is CSVSTGFNYGYTF.

The V gene is TRBV9, the J gene TRBJ2-7; D remains ambiguous. This CDR3 has 14 residues. The germline V gene has CDR1 SGDLS and CDR2 YYNGEE. The ends were cut back, 0 bases at V and 1 base at J, with 8 bases in the middle. This CDR3 reads CASSVDGGSYEQYF. The DNA for the CDR3 is TGTGCCAGCAGCGTAGACGGCGGATCCTACGAGCAGTACTTC. Filled out from reference TRBV9 and TRBJ2-7, the complete variable domain reads DSGVTQTPKHLITATGQRVTLRCSPRSGDLSVYWYQQSLDQGLQFLIQYYNGEERAKGNILERFSAQQFPDLHSELNLSSLELGDSALYFCASSVDGGSYEQYFGPGTRLTVT.

This rearrangement joins TRBV7-9 to TRBJ2-3, with D uncertain. The germline CDR1 and CDR2 sequences are SEHNR and FQNEAQ (reference sequence). CDR3 length: 14 residues. The germline V and J ends were trimmed by 1 base and 1 base, with 6 bases remaining between them. This CDR3 reads CASSLGLGTDTQYF. The CDR3 DNA sequence: TGTGCCAGCAGCTTAGGATTAGGCACAGATACGCAGTATTTT.

The V call is TRBV28, the J call TRBJ2-7; no firm D call. Trimming shortened V by 5 bases and J by 4 bases, and 9 bases separated the two germline ends. This CDR3 comprises 12 residues. Germline V gives CDR1 MDHEN, CDR2 SYDVKM. CDR3 region: CASSRSTYEQYF. Here the CDR3 DNA reads TGTGCCAGCAGTCGGAGTACATACGAGCAGTACTTC.

The chain recombines TRBV5-6 with TRBJ2-7; 12 nucleotides match TRBD1. The trim removed 0 bases at V and 7 bases at J, leaving 5 bases unmatched. The CDR3 has 15 amino acids. CDR1 SGHDT and CDR2 YYEEEE come from the germline V gene. This CDR3 is CASSLAGTGGEEQYF. The CDR3 bases are TGTGCCAGCAGCTTGGCCGGGACAGGGGGCGAAGAGCAGTACTTC.

This clone came up once. The rearrangement joins TRBV11-2 to TRBJ2-7; 9 nucleotides line up with TRBD1. Germline lookup yields CDR1 SGHAT and CDR2 FQNNGV. The CDR3 is 15 amino acids. V lost 5 bases, J lost 3 bases, and 8 bases stayed unmatched. This chain's CDR3 is CASSALDRGDYEQYF. DNA for the CDR3: TGTGCCAGCAGCGCCCTGGACAGGGGAGACTACGAGCAGTACTTC.

This chain connects TRBV6-5 to TRBJ2-2; D is undetermined. The V end was cut by 2 bases, the J end by 1 base, with 8 bases between. The CDR3 loop spans 15 amino acids. Germline V gene data show CDR1 as MNHEY and CDR2 as SVGAGI. The CDR3 here is CASSYRHGNTGELFF. CDR3 coding DNA: TGTGCCAGCAGTTACAGACATGGGAACACCGGGGAGCTGTTTTTT.

The V gene is TRBV6-5, the J gene TRBJ2-7; a weak D match, TRBD1 (5 bases). The V end was cut by 0 bases, the J end by 7 bases, with 16 bases between. The CDR3 is 15 amino acids. Germline CDR1 MNHEY, CDR2 SVGAGI. The CDR3 region has the DNA TGTGCCAGCAGTTACTCTGGGGTGGGGCATTGGGAGCAGTACTTC. It is translated as CASSYSGVGHWEQYF.

V usage is TRBV12-5 and J usage is TRBJ2-1; unclear D gene. V gave up 6 bases and J gave up 7 bases, with 7 bases separating them. Germline CDR1 and CDR2: LGHNT and FRNRAP. The CDR3 runs 11 residues. CDR3: CASGHGNEQFF. Here the CDR3 DNA reads TGTGCTAGTGGCCACGGGAATGAGCAGTTCTTC. Full variable domain (outside the CDR3, taken from reference TRBV12-5 and TRBJ2-1): DARVTQTPRHKVTEMGQEVTMRCQPILGHNTVFWYRQTMMQGLELLAYFRNRAPLDDSGMPKDRFSAEMPDATLATLKIQPSEPRDSAVYFCASGHGNEQFFGPGTRLTVL.

V usage is TRBV7-3 and J usage is TRBJ2-1; D gene uncertain. The V end lost 5 bases, the J end lost 2 bases, and 13 bases lay between the germline ends. The CDR3 loop spans 15 amino acids. Per the germline V gene, CDR1 is SGHTA and CDR2 is FQGTGA. DNA for the CDR3: TGTGCCAGCAGCCCATCAGCGAGGCCCTACAATGAGCAGTTCTTC. Amino acid sequence: CASSPSARPYNEQFF.

The V gene is TRBV28, the J gene TRBJ1-2; TRBD1 matches 9 bases. With 5 bases clipped from V and 8 bases from J, the junction kept 9 bases outside the gene matches. Germline V gene lookup returns CDR1 MDHEN and CDR2 SYDVKM. This CDR3 spans 14 amino acids. The chain's CDR3 is CASSRPGQGNGYTF. CDR3 coding DNA: TGTGCCAGCAGTCGACCGGGACAGGGAAACGGCTACACCTTC.

The chain has TRBV7-2 and TRBJ2-3, with 10 bases identical to TRBD2. The CDR3 is 17 residues long. Germline V gene lookup returns CDR1 SGHTA and CDR2 FQGNSA. After removal of 1 base from V and 5 bases from J, the junction contained 9 bases not matched to a gene. The DNA of the CDR3 is TGTGCCAGCAGCTTAGAGTGGGAGCGGGAGGGGGTAGATACGCAGTATTTT. It codes for CASSLEWEREGVDTQYF.

The CDR3 bases are TGTGCCATCAGTGAAGTAGCGGGGGGCCCAGATACGCAGTATTTT. Translated: CAISEVAGGPDTQYF. V is TRBV10-3 and J is TRBJ2-3; 10 bases agree with TRBD2. CDR1 and CDR2 (germline): ENHRY, SYGVKD. The CDR3 runs to 15 residues. The V and J ends lost 3 bases and 4 bases, in that order; junction bases with no gene match: 4.

In DNA form, the CDR3 reads TGTGCCAGCAGTACGTACCGACAGGGACTTTATGGCTACACCTTC. It yields the protein CASSTYRQGLYGYTF. The chain uses TRBV28 and TRBJ1-2; 7 bases fit TRBD1. Germline-derived CDR1 and CDR2 are MDHEN and SYDVKM. The trim removed 5 bases at V and 5 bases at J, leaving 11 bases unmatched. The CDR3 is 15 amino acids.

Comment on this clone: Additional DNA sequences in this sample encode the identical CDR3. The genes are TRBV7-3 and TRBJ2-3; D is undetermined. V lost 2 bases to trimming and J lost 3 bases, with 6 bases between them. CDR1 SGHTA and CDR2 FQGTGA come from the germline V gene. This CDR3 has 13 residues. The CDR3 DNA is TGTGCCAGCAGCTTAGCCAGGACAGATACGCAGTATTTT. Translated, it gives CASSLARTDTQYF.

The V gene is TRBV28, the J gene TRBJ1-5; D ambiguous. The CDR3 has 16 amino acids. From germline, CDR1 is MDHEN and CDR2 SYDVKM. Trimming pared 5 bases from V and 2 bases from J, leaving 16 bases between. CDR3 region: CASSTVGGSGNQPQHF. CDR3 bases: TGTGCCAGCAGTACGGTAGGAGGTTCGGGCAATCAGCCCCAGCATTTT.

The rearrangement uses TRBV6-1 and TRBJ2-3, with D perhaps TRBD1 (6 bases). In germline, CDR1 is MNHNS, CDR2 SASEGT. The length of the CDR3 is 13 residues. The V end was cut by 4 bases, the J end by 3 bases, with 8 bases between. The CDR3 DNA reads TGTGCCAGCAGTGGACAGGCTACAGATACGCAGTATTTT. This encodes CASSGQATDTQYF.

This clone has just a few counts. V gene TRBV4-1 combines with J gene TRBJ2-1, with D unclear. V shed 1 base and J shed 3 bases, with 4 bases lying between them. The length of the CDR3 is 13 residues. Germline assignment: CDR1 MGHRA and CDR2 YSYEKL. The CDR3 DNA follows: TGCGCCAGCAGCCAAGTAGTCTACAATGAGCAGTTCTTC. Its protein product is CASSQVVYNEQFF.

The chain couples TRBV6-5 to TRBJ2-7, with 8 bases that match TRBD1. This CDR3 comprises 15 residues. CDR1 and CDR2 (germline): MNHEY, SVGAGI. J was trimmed by 4 bases and V by 2 bases; bases with no gene match: 7. The CDR3 sequence: CASSYGQGPRYEQYF. CDR3 nucleotide sequence: TGTGCCAGCAGTTACGGACAGGGCCCTAGGTACGAGCAGTACTTC.

The chain is built from TRBV28 and TRBJ2-6; 7 bases are a match to TRBD1. The germline V gene has CDR1 MDHEN and CDR2 SYDVKM. This CDR3 has 17 amino acids. The ends lost 3 bases at V and 2 bases at J; junction bases unmatched: 7. The CDR3, as DNA: TGTGCCAGCAGTTTCCTGACAGGGCGGGCTGGGGCCAACGTCCTGACTTTC. Its protein is CASSFLTGRAGANVLTF.

The chain links TRBV4-1 to TRBJ1-1; D gene unclear. The CDR3 is 12 amino acids. V lost 4 bases to trimming and J lost 5 bases, with 8 bases between them. Looked up from germline, CDR1 is MGHRA and CDR2 is YSYEKL. In nucleotides, the CDR3 is TGCGCCAGCAGCCCTCTAGGAACTGAAGCTTTCTTT. Residues: CASSPLGTEAFF.

This clone was seen a single time. This sequence joins TRBV7-8 and TRBJ2-2; D perhaps matches TRBD2 (5 bases). Trimming cost V 5 bases and J 4 bases, with 14 bases left between them. CDR1 and CDR2 (germline): SGHVS, FQNEAQ. The CDR3 sequence is 15 residues long. CDR3 residues: CASSLGGLGTGELFF. In DNA form, the CDR3 reads TGTGCCAGCAGCCTGGGCGGGCTGGGCACCGGGGAGCTGTTTTTT.

This chain uses TRBV27 with TRBJ1-4, with no clear D. Looked up from germline, CDR1 is MNHEY and CDR2 is SMNVEV (reference sequence). Trimming left V 3 bases short and J 3 bases short, with 11 bases between. This CDR3 is 15 amino acids long. The CDR3 nucleotides read TGTGCCAGCAGTTTTATTTATGAGGCTAATGAAAAACTGTTTTTT. Translating gives CASSFIYEANEKLFF.